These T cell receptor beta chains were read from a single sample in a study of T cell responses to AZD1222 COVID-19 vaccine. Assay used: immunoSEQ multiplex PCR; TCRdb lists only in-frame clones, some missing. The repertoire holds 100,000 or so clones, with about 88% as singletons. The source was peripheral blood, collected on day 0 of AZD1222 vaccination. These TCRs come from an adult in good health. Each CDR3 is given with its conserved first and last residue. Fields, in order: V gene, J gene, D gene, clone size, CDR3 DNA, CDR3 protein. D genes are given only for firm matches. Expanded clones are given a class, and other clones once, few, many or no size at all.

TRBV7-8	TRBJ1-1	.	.	TGTGCCAGCAGCTTACCGAACGGAAAAGCTTTCTTT	CASSLPNGKAFF
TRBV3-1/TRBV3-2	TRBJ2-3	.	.	TGTGCCAGCAGCCAGGCACAAAGCACAGATACGCAGTATTTT	CASSQAQSTDTQYF
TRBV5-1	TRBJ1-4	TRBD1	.	TGCGCCAGCAGCCCCGGCGCAGGGGGCCCTGGCGAAAAACTGTTTTTT	CASSPGAGGPGEKLFF
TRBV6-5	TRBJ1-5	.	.	TGTGCCAGCACGGGTCCCAACGCGGGTCAGCCCCAGCATTTT	CASTGPNAGQPQHF
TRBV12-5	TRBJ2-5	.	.	TGTGCTAGTGGTTTGGGAGCCGGGGAGACCCAGTACTTC	CASGLGAGETQYF
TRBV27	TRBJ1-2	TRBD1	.	TGTGCCAGCAGCCTTGACAGGGGGGGCTATGGCTACACCTTC	CASSLDRGGYGYTF
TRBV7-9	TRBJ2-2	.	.	TGTGCCACACCTGGAGGGGCGGCGGACTCCGGGGAGCTGTTTTTT	CATPGGAADSGELFF
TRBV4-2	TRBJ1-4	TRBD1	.	TGTGCCAGCAGCCGGGGACAGCTTAATGAAAAACTGTTTTTT	CASSRGQLNEKLFF
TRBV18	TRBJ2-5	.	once	TGTGCCAGCTCACCACGGGGGAAATACCAAGAGACCCAGTACTTC	CASSPRGKYQETQYF
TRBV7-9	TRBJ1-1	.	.	TGTGCCAGCAGCGAATACATGACGAACACTGAAGCTTTCTTT	CASSEYMTNTEAFF
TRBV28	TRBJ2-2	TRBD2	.	TGTGCCAGCAGTTGTGCCGGGACTAGCGGGAGGGCCTGCACCGGGGAGCTGTTTTTT	CASSCAGTSGRACTGELFF
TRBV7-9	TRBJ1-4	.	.	TGTGCCAGCAGCCCAGGGGAGGGGATTTACGAAAAACTGTTTTTT	CASSPGEGIYEKLFF
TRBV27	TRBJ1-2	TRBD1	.	TGTGCCAGCAGTTCTCGCGGGGGACAGGGGTATGGCTACACCTTC	CASSSRGGQGYGYTF
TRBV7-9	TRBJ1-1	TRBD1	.	TGTGCCAGCAGCCCCGGACAGGGGTACACTGAAGCTTTCTTT	CASSPGQGYTEAFF
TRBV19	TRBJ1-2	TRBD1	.	TGTGCCAGTGGGCTACCGTGGGACAGGGGTGACTATGGCTACACCTTC	CASGLPWDRGDYGYTF
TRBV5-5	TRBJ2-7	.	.	TGTGCCAGCAGCTCCAGATACGAGCAGTACTTC	CASSSRYEQYF
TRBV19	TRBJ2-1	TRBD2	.	TGTGCCAGTAGTATGGCGGGACTAGGAATGAATGAGCAGTTCTTC	CASSMAGLGMNEQFF
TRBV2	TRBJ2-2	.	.	TGTGCCAGCGGGTGGGGCACCGGGGAGCTGTTTTTT	CASGWGTGELFF
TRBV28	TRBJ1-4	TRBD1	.	TGTGCCAGCAGATGGGGAGGGGGCTTCCTTGCAACTAATGAAAAACTGTTTTTT	CASRWGGGFLATNEKLFF
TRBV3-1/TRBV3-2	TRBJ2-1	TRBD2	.	TGTGCCAGCAGCCGGGGGACTAGCGGGAACAATGAGCAGTTCTTC	CASSRGTSGNNEQFF
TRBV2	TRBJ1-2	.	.	TGTGCCAGCCGGGGTACGGTGAACAATGGATATGGCTACACCTTC	CASRGTVNNGYGYTF
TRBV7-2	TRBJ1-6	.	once	TGTGCCAGCAGCCAGGGAAGGCAGCCGGGCCATAATTCACCCCTCCACTTT	CASSQGRQPGHNSPLHF
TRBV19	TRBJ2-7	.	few	TGTGCCAGTAGTATAGGGCCCGACCAGTACTTC	CASSIGPDQYF
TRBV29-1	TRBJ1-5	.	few	TGCAGCGTTCCCGGAGGAAGTCAGCCCCAGCATTTT	CSVPGGSQPQHF
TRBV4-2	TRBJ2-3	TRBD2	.	TGTGCCAGCAGCCCCCGCGGGGGGCATAGCACAGATACGCAGTATTTT	CASSPRGGHSTDTQYF
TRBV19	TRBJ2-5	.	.	TGTGCCAGTTCCGGTAGCGACCAAGAGACCCAGTACTTC	CASSGSDQETQYF
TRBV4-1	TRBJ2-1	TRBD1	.	TGCGCCAGCAGCCAAGATAGGTTTGGGACAGCCAAGCAGTTCTTC	CASSQDRFGTAKQFF
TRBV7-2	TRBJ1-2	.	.	TGTGCCAGCAGCCCCCCCCGAAGGTATGGCTACACCTTC	CASSPPRRYGYTF
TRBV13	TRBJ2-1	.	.	TGTGCCAGCAGCCCCTATCGCGGCTCCTACAATGAGCAGTTCTTC	CASSPYRGSYNEQFF
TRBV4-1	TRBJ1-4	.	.	TGCGCCAGCAGCCAGAGATCGACAGTCACTAATGAAAAACTGTTTTTT	CASSQRSTVTNEKLFF
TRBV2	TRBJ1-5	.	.	TGTGCCAGCAGGCGCGGGAGTGGAGGTCAGCCCCAGCATTTT	CASRRGSGGQPQHF
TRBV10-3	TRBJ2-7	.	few	TGTGCCATCAGTGAGTTGACCTCGATGGAAGGGCAGTACTTC	CAISELTSMEGQYF
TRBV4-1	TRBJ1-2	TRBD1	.	TGCGCCAGCAGCTCGCCACAGGGGGCCAGGGGCTACACCTTC	CASSSPQGARGYTF
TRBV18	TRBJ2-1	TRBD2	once	TGTGCCAGCTCACCACTTCCCTCGGGGGGGAATGAGCAGTTCTTC	CASSPLPSGGNEQFF
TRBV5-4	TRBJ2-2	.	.	TGTGCCAGCAACCGACTAGAGGGGAATGGCGGGGAGCTGTTTTTT	CASNRLEGNGGELFF
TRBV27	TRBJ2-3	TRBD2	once	TGTGCCAGCAGTTTCAGGGGACTAGCGGGACCCATTAACACAGATACGCAGTATTTT	CASSFRGLAGPINTDTQYF
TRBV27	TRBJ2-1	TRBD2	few	TGTGCCAGCAGTTCCGGGACTAGCGGCTACAATGAGCAGTTCTTC	CASSSGTSGYNEQFF
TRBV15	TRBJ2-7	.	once	TGTGCCACCAGCAGAGATCTCGGGGTTAACGAGGCCTACGAGCAGTACTTC	CATSRDLGVNEAYEQYF
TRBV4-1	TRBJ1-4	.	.	TGCGCCAGCAGCCTCCGGCGGCTGGGGGGTGAAAAACTGTTTTTT	CASSLRRLGGEKLFF
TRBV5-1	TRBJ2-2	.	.	TGCGCCAGCAGCACCGGGGCGGCCCTCGGGGAGCTGTTTTTT	CASSTGAALGELFF
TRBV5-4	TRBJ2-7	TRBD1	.	TGTGCCAGCAGCTGGGACAGGGAATATGGGCAGTACTTC	CASSWDREYGQYF
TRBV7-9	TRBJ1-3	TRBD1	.	TGTGCCAGCAGCCTCGGCGGACAGGGATACACCATATATTTT	CASSLGGQGYTIYF
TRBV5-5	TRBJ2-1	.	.	TGTGCCAGCAGCTGGACCTACAGTGAGCAGTTCTTC	CASSWTYSEQFF